A selection of T cell receptor beta chains follows, all from one sample in a study of cytomegalovirus exposure and HLA in healthy donors. Clones were sequenced by immunoSEQ multiplex PCR, and TCRdb holds only the in-frame ones, with some missing. This table holds over 150,000 clones, 65% to 80% found once. Material for sequencing was PBMCs. Receptors originate from a middle-aged woman in good health and CMV-seronegative. CDR3s include the opening cysteine and the closing phenylalanine or tryptophan.

j_call v_call cdr3_aa
TRBJ1-5 TRBV2 CASSPQGAGQPQHF
TRBJ2-7 TRBV7-7 CASSIARQYEQYF
TRBJ2-3 TRBV5-1 CASSFGLAESTDTQYF
TRBJ2-7 TRBV10-1 CASSEGGRGYEQYF
TRBJ1-4 TRBV7-9 CASSYPATNEKLFF
TRBJ2-7 TRBV11-3 CASSLARTGTSEYEQYF
TRBJ2-7 TRBV10-3 CAITPGTGGYEQYF
TRBJ2-1 TRBV5-5 CASSLVGGRGNEQFF
TRBJ1-1 TRBV6-1 CASSEVGGTEAFF
TRBJ2-7 TRBV7-2 CASSWLWDSTYEQYF
TRBJ2-3 TRBV7-5 CARSLEEGMGTDTQYF
TRBJ2-5 TRBV2 CASSEGFRGQETQYF
TRBJ1-5 TRBV5-5 CASSRGTGISNQPQHF
TRBJ2-3 TRBV11-3 CASSLQQGADTQYF
TRBJ1-1 TRBV5-1 CASSLPDTTQQGANTEAFF
TRBJ1-1 TRBV6-6 CASLSTMNTEAFF
TRBJ1-2 TRBV7-8 CASSPDRANGYTF
TRBJ2-7 TRBV5-4 CASSPETAGDFYEQYF
TRBJ2-3 TRBV6-5 CASSYSGGLQDTQYF
TRBJ1-1 TRBV25-1 CASSDNPGTEAFF
TRBJ2-1 TRBV6-6 CASSWTGPRNEQFF
TRBJ2-7 TRBV6-5 CASTRRQPRIYEQYF
TRBJ1-1 TRBV29-1 CSVMGRTEAFF
TRBJ2-7 TRBV9 CASSIGLATSYEQYF
TRBJ2-2 TRBV10-2 CASSTSEYTGELFF
TRBJ2-7 TRBV27 CASSLERKGTYEQYF
TRBJ2-6 TRBV19 CASNDKAPGANVLTF